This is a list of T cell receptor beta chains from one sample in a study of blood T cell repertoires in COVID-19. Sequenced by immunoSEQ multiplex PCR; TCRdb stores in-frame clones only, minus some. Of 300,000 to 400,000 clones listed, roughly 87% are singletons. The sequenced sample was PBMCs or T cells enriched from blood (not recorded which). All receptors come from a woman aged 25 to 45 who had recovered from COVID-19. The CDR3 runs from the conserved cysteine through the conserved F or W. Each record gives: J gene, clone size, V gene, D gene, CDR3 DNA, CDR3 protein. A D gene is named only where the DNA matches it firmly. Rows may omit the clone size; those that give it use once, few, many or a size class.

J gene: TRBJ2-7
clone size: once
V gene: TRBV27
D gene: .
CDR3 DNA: TGTGCCAGCAGTTTTACATTCTCCTACGAGCAGTACTTC
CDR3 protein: CASSFTFSYEQYF

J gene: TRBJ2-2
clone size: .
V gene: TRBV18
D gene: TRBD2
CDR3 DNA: TGTGCCAGCTCACCATCGCGGGGGGCGAACACCGGGGAGCTGTTTTTT
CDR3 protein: CASSPSRGANTGELFF

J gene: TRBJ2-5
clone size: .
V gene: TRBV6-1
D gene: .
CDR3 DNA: TGTGCCAGCAGTGAAAGGGCAGGGGTAGAGACCCAGTACTTC
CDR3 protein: CASSERAGVETQYF

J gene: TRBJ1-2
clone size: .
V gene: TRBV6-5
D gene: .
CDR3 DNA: TGTGCCAGCGTTGGAGTTAACTATGGCTACACCTTC
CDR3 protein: CASVGVNYGYTF

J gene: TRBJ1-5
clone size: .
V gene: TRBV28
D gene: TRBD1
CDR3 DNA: TGTGCCAGCACCAAGACAGGGGGTGGCCAGCCCCAGCATTTT
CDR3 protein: CASTKTGGGQPQHF

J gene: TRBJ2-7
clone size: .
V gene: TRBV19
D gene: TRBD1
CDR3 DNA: TGTGCCAGTAGTAGTGGGACAGGGGCCTACGAGCAGTACTTC
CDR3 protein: CASSSGTGAYEQYF

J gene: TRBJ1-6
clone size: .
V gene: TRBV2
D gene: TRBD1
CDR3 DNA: TGTGCCAGCAAAGGGACAGGGGGCGGGAATTCACCCCTCCACTTT
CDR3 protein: CASKGTGGGNSPLHF

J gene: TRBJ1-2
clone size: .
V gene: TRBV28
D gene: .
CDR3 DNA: TGTGCCAGCAGTGTCGGAGGGGCCACCTATGGCTACACCTTC
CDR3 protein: CASSVGGATYGYTF

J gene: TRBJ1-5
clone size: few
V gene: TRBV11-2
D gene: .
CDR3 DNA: TGTGCCAGCAGCCCCGGGGGAGCGGGGAGCAATCAGCCCCAGCATTTT
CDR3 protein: CASSPGGAGSNQPQHF

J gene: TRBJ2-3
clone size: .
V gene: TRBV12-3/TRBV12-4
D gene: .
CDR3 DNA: TGTGCCAGCAGTTCCCTAGGGGCTGATACGCAGTATTTT
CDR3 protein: CASSSLGADTQYF

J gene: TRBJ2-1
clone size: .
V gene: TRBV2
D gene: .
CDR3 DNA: TGTGCCAGCAGTGTGTTGACACTTAATCGGCTCTTC
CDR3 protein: CASSVLTLNRLF

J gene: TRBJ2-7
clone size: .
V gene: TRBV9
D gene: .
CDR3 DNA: TGTGCCAGCAGCGTAGGGTACACCTCCTACGAGCAGTACTTC
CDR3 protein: CASSVGYTSYEQYF

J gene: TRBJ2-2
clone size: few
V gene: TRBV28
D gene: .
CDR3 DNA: TGTGCCAGCAGTTTAATGTTGGGGGCCGGCGGCACCGGGGAGCTGTTTTTT
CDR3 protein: CASSLMLGAGGTGELFF

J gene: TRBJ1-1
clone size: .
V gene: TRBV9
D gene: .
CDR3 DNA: TGTGCCAGCAGCCCTAGCCCCGGTTTCCCTGAAGCTTTCTTT
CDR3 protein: CASSPSPGFPEAFF

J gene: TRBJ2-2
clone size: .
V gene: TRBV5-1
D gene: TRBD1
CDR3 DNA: TGCGCCAGCAGCTCACTACAGGGGGACACCGGGGAGCTGTTTTTT
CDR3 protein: CASSSLQGDTGELFF

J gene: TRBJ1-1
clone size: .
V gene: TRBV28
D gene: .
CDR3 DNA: TGTGCCAGCAGTTTCAAAGGGGACACTGAAGCTTTCTTT
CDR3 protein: CASSFKGDTEAFF

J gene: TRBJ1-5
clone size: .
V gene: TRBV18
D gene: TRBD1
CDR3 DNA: TGTGCCAGCTCACCGTCACAGGGGGCTAGGGGTCAGCCCCAGCATTTT
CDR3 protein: CASSPSQGARGQPQHF

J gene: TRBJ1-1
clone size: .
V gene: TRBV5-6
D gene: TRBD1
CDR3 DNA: TGTGCCAGCAGCTGGGACAGGGCCTCGACTGAAGCTTTCTTT
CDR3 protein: CASSWDRASTEAFF

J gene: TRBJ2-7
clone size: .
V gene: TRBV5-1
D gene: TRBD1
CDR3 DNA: TGCGCCAGCAGCTTGGGAGGACAGGGGCCTGCCTACGAGCAGTACTTC
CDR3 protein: CASSLGGQGPAYEQYF

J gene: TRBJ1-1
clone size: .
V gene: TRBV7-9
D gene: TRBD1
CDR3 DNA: TGTGCCAGCAGCACAACAGGGGAGACTGAAGCTTTCTTT
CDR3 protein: CASSTTGETEAFF

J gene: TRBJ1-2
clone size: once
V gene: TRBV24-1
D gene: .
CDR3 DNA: TGTGCCACCAGTGAATCGGGCGCGGGTAAAAACTATGGCTACACCTTC
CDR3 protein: CATSESGAGKNYGYTF

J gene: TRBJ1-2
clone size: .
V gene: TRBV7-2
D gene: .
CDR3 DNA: TGTGCCAGCAGCTTAGCCCCAGACACTTACAATGGCTACACCTTC
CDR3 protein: CASSLAPDTYNGYTF

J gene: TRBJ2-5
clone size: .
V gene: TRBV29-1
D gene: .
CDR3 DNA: TGCAGCGTTGAGGCCAGTCAAGAGACCCAGTACTTC
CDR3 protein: CSVEASQETQYF

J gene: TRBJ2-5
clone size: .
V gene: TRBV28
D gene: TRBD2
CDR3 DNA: TGTGCCAGCAGTACGGGGGGGCAAGGGATGGAGACCCAGTACTTC
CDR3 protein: CASSTGGQGMETQYF

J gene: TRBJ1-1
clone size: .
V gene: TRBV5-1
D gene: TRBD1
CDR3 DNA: TGCGCCAGCAGCGTAGACAGGGGGCTAGCCACTGAAGCTTTCTTT
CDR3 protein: CASSVDRGLATEAFF

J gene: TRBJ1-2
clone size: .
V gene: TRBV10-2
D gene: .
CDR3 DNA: TGCGCCAGCAGCCCCGGGGGGGGCGGCTATGGCTACACCTTC
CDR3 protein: CASSPGGGGYGYTF

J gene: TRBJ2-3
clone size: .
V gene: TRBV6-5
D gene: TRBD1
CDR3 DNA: TGTGCCAGCTCCTGGGCAGGGGGTGAGGATACGCAGTATTTT
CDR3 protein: CASSWAGGEDTQYF

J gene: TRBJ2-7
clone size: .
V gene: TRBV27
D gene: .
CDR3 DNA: TGTGCCAGCAGTTTGACATCGTCGTACGAGCAGTACTTC
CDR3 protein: CASSLTSSYEQYF

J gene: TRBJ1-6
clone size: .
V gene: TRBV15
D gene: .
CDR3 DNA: TGTGCCACCAGCATAGACAAGCTCCCTAATTCACCCCTCCACTTT
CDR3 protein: CATSIDKLPNSPLHF

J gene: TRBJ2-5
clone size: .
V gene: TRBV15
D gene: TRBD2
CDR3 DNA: TGTGCCACCAGCAGGGCGGCGGGGGAGGGAGAGACCCAGTACTTC
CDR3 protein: CATSRAAGEGETQYF

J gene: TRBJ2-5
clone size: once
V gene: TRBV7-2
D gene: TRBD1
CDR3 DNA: TGTGCCAGCAGCTTAGGGCGACAGGGCCGAGAGACCCAGTACTTC
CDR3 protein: CASSLGRQGRETQYF

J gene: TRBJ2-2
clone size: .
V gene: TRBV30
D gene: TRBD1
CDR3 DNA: TGTGCCTGGACGACAGGGGACACCACCGGGGAGCTGTTTTTT
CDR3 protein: CAWTTGDTTGELFF

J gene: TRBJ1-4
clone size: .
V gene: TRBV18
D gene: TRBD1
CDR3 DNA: TGTGCCAGCTCACCGCGGACAGGGGGCGATGAAAAACTGTTTTTT
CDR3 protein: CASSPRTGGDEKLFF

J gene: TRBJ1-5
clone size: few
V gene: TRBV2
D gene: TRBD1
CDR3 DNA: TGTGCCAGCAGCTGGGACAGGAGTAGCAATCAGCCCCAGCATTTT
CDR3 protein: CASSWDRSSNQPQHF

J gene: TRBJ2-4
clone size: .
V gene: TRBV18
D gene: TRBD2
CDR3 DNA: TGTGCCACCCTCACGCCCAGCGGGGGGGCATACATTCAGTACTTC
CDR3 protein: CATLTPSGGAYIQYF